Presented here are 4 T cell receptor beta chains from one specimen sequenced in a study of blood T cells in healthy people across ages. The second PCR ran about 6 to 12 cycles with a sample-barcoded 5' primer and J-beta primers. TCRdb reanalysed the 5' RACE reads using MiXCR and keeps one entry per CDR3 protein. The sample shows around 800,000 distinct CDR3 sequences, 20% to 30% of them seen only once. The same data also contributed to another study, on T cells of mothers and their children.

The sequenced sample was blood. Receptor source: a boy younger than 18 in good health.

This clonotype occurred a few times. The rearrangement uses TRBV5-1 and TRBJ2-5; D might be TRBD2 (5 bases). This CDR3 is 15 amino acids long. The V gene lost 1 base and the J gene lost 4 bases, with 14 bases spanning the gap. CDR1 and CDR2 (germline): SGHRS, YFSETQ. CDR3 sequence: CASSLQARDGETQYF. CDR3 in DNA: TGCGCCAGCAGCTTGCAAGCCCGGGATGGAGAGACCCAGTACTTC.

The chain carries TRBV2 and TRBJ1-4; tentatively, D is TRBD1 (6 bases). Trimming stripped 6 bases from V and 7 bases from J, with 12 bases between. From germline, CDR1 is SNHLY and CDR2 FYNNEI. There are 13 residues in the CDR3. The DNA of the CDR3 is TGTGCCAGCAGCGACAGGTGGATTGAAAAACTGTTTTTT. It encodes CASSDRWIEKLFF.

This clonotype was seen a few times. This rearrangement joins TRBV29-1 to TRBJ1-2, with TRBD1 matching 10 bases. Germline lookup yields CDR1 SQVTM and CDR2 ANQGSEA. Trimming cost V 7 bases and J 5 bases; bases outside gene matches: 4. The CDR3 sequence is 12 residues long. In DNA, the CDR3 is TGCAGCGGCGGGGGACAGGGGTATGGCTACACCTTC. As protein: CSGGGQGYGYTF. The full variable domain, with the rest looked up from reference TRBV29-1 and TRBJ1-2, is SAVISQKPSRDICQRGTSLTIQCQVDSQVTMMFWYRQQPGQSLTLIATANQGSEATYESGFVIDKFPISRPNLTFSTLTVSNMSPEDSSIYLCSGGGQGYGYTFGSGTRLTVV.

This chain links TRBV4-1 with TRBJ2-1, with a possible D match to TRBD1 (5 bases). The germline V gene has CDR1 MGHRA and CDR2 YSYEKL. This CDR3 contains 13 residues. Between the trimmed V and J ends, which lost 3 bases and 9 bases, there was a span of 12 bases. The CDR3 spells CASSQGQVGEQFF. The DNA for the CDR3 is TGCGCCAGCAGCCAGGGGCAGGTCGGTGAGCAGTTCTTC.